These 18 T cell receptor beta chains came from one sample sequenced in a study of OX40 agonist ivuxolimab in advanced cancers. Sequencing used immunoSEQ multiplex PCR; TCRdb keeps in-frame clones, though not all of them. The repertoire includes about 93,000 clones, about 92% of them detected once, and 0.5% to 0.65% sits in the top ten. Specimen: CD4+ or CD8+ T cells sorted from blood, collected in a trial of the OX40 agonist ivuxolimab. These TCRs come from an adult with an advanced solid tumor such as melanoma, head and neck, liver or kidney cancer.

The chain couples TRBV10-1 to TRBJ2-5, with D perhaps TRBD1 (5 bases). In germline, CDR1 is WNHNN, CDR2 SYGVQD (reference sequence). CDR3 length equals 15 residues. The V end lost 3 bases, the J end lost 0 bases, and 11 bases lay between the germline ends. CDR3 nucleotides: TGCGCCAGCAGTGACGAGACAGAGTACCAAGAGACCCAGTACTTC. Translated: CASSDETEYQETQYF.

V gene TRBV5-6 combines with J gene TRBJ1-2, with no clear D. Germline CDR1 and CDR2: SGHDT and YYEEEE. V dropped 3 bases and J dropped 2 bases, with 2 bases sitting between them. The CDR3 is 11 residues long. In DNA, the CDR3 is TGTGCCAGCAGCTCGAACTATGGCTACACCTTC. It specifies CASSSNYGYTF.

The gene calls are TRBV30 and TRBJ2-1; 7 positions agree with TRBD2. J lost 1 base, V lost 4 bases, and 10 bases had no gene match. The germline gives CDR1 GTSNPN, CDR2 SVGIG (reference sequence). This CDR3 region has 16 residues. CDR3 nucleotides: TGTGCCTGGAACCGGGGTGGACTAGGGTCCTACAATGAGCAGTTCTTC. It translates to CAWNRGGLGSYNEQFF.

J is TRBJ2-7 and V is TRBV7-8, with 11 bases matching TRBD2. The CDR3 covers 16 residues. The germline CDR1 and CDR2 sequences are SGHVS and FQNEAQ. V was clipped by 5 bases and J by 4 bases; unmatched bases: 10. This CDR3 reads CASSPYRLAGPYEQYF. The CDR3, as DNA: TGTGCCAGCAGCCCCTACCGACTAGCGGGACCTTACGAGCAGTACTTC.

The chain employs TRBV7-9 and TRBJ2-1; D unresolved. The CDR3 has 15 residues. V lost 2 bases, J lost 3 bases, and 11 bases lay in between. Germline values: CDR1 SEHNR, CDR2 FQNEAQ (reference sequence). The CDR3 sequence: CASSLHRSGYNEQFF. Here the CDR3 DNA reads TGTGCCAGCAGCTTACACAGATCGGGCTACAATGAGCAGTTCTTC. The whole variable domain, filled in from reference TRBV7-9 and TRBJ2-1, reads DTGVSQNPRHKITKRGQNVTFRCDPISEHNRLYWYRQTLGQGPEFLTYFQNEAQLEKSRLLSDRFSAERPKGSFSTLEIQRTEQGDSAMYLCASSLHRSGYNEQFFGPGTRLTVL.

This chain uses TRBV5-1 with TRBJ2-1; tentatively, D is TRBD2 (5 bases). This CDR3 region has 14 residues. The V gene's germline CDR1 is SGHRS and CDR2 YFSETQ. V gave up 4 bases and J gave up 6 bases, with 14 bases separating them. The CDR3 sequence is CASSPLIGGNEQFF. Here the CDR3 DNA reads TGCGCCAGCAGCCCCCTGATAGGAGGCAATGAGCAGTTCTTC. The full variable domain, its missing parts supplied by reference TRBV5-1 and TRBJ2-1, is KAGVTQTPRYLIKTRGQQVTLSCSPISGHRSVSWYQQTPGQGLQFLFEYFSETQRNKGNFPGRFSGRQFSNSRSEMNVSTLELGDSALYLCASSPLIGGNEQFFGPGTRLTVL.

The chain carries TRBV7-2 and TRBJ1-3; the D is unclear. V was shortened by 1 base and J by 0 bases, with 7 bases between the two germline ends. The CDR3 is made up of 15 amino acids. The germline V gene has CDR1 SGHTA and CDR2 FQGNSA. The CDR3 is CASSLVSASGNTIYF. The CDR3 bases are TGTGCCAGCAGCTTAGTCAGCGCCTCTGGAAACACCATATATTTT.

The gene calls are TRBV6-1 and TRBJ2-7; 9 bases fit TRBD1. The ends lost 3 bases at V and 2 bases at J; junction bases unmatched: 8. This CDR3 spans 16 amino acids. From germline, CDR1 is MNHNS and CDR2 SASEGT. CDR3 coding DNA: TGTGCCAGCAGTGAGTCCGGGACAGGGACCCCCTACGAGCAGTACTTC. This translates into CASSESGTGTPYEQYF.

V usage is TRBV6-1 and J usage is TRBJ1-1, with a tentative D call TRBD1 (5 bases). Trimming shortened V by 7 bases and J by 4 bases, and 19 bases separated the two germline ends. The CDR3 is 15 residues long. From germline, CDR1 is MNHNS and CDR2 SASEGT. The CDR3 loop is CASTRGAIFPTEAFF. For the CDR3, the DNA is TGTGCCAGCACTAGGGGCGCAATCTTTCCCACTGAAGCTTTCTTT.

J is TRBJ1-6 and V is TRBV18, with D unclear. Germline V lookup: CDR1 KGHSH, CDR2 LQKENI. V shed 2 bases and J shed 0 bases, with 8 bases lying between them. There are 16 residues in the CDR3. CDR3 in DNA: TGTGCCAGCTCACCAAAGACGGACTCCTATAATTCACCCCTCCACTTT. Translating gives CASSPKTDSYNSPLHF. Full variable domain (outside the CDR3, taken from reference TRBV18 and TRBJ1-6): NAGVMQNPRHLVRRRGQEARLRCSPMKGHSHVYWYRQLPEEGLKFMVYLQKENIIDESGMPKERFSAEFPKEGPSILRIQQVVRGDSAAYFCASSPKTDSYNSPLHFGNGTRLTVT.

This clone was seen a few times. The chain employs TRBV10-3 and TRBJ2-7; D gene ambiguous. The CDR3 consists of 11 residues. Trimming took off 11 bases at V and 7 bases at J, with 15 bases between the two ends. Germline CDR1 is ENHRY and CDR2 is SYGVKD. The CDR3 region has the DNA TGTGCCCCAGCCCGCTTAGTTGAGCAGTACTTC. Its protein product is CAPARLVEQYF.

This chain connects TRBV2 to TRBJ1-2; D unclear. Trimming took 3 bases from V and 7 from J, leaving 12 bases between them. CDR1 SNHLY and CDR2 FYNNEI come from the germline V gene. The CDR3 sequence is 13 residues long. The CDR3 loop reads CASSEEMEVGYTF. Written as DNA, the CDR3 is TGTGCCAGCAGTGAGGAGATGGAAGTTGGCTACACCTTC.

This chain uses TRBV7-3 with TRBJ2-7; 8 positions agree with TRBD2. The V gene end was trimmed by 5 bases and the J gene end by 6 bases; junction bases not matched to a gene: 9. The CDR3 is 14 amino acids. Germline CDR1 SGHTA, CDR2 FQGTGA. This chain's CDR3 is CASSPPGGRVEQYF. For the CDR3, the DNA is TGTGCCAGCAGCCCCCCGGGAGGGCGGGTCGAGCAGTACTTC.

The chain couples TRBV27 to TRBJ2-3; no clear D gene. CDR1 is MNHEY and CDR2 is SMNVEV in the germline V gene (reference sequence). V dropped 3 bases and J dropped 4 bases, with 17 bases sitting between them. The CDR3 spans 16 residues. CDR3 sequence (DNA): TGTGCCAGCAGTTTGGATTCGAGTCTACCCCCAGATACGCAGTATTTT. Translation: CASSLDSSLPPDTQYF.

V is TRBV9 and J is TRBJ2-7, with a tentative D call TRBD2 (5 bases). Germline V lookup: CDR1 SGDLS, CDR2 YYNGEE. The ends were cut back, 0 bases at V and 0 bases at J, with 10 bases in the middle. This CDR3 has 15 residues. The CDR3 spells CASSVGWAGSYEQYF. The CDR3 DNA is TGTGCCAGCAGCGTAGGGTGGGCGGGCTCCTACGAGCAGTACTTC.

This clone was counted once. The V gene is TRBV9, the J gene TRBJ2-3, with 11 bases identical to TRBD2. The V and J ends lost 7 bases and 4 bases, in that order; junction bases with no gene match: 8. Germline loops: CDR1 SGDLS, CDR2 YYNGEE. This CDR3 is 15 amino acids long. For the CDR3, the DNA is TGTGCCAGCGGCGATGGGACTAGCGGACCAGATACGCAGTATTTT. Translation gives CASGDGTSGPDTQYF.

V gene TRBV27 combines with J gene TRBJ1-5, with 9 bases aligning to TRBD1. Trimming at V came to 6 bases and at J to 4 bases, leaving 4 bases not matched to a gene. Germline assignment: CDR1 MNHEY and CDR2 SMNVEV (reference sequence). CDR3 size: 14 residues. The CDR3 bases are TGTGCCAGCAGCTCTGGGACAGGGAATCAGCCCCAGCATTTT. Its protein product is CASSSGTGNQPQHF.

The chain has TRBV10-1 and TRBJ1-2, with 7 bases lining up with TRBD1. Germline V gene sequence: CDR1 WNHNN, CDR2 SYGVQD (reference sequence). This CDR3 comprises 15 residues. The junction had 9 bases not matched to a gene; V was cut back by 2 bases and J by 6 bases. CDR3 sequence: CASSEERTGEDGYTF. As DNA, the CDR3 is TGCGCCAGCAGTGAGGAACGGACAGGCGAGGATGGCTACACCTTC.